This T cell receptor beta chain was identified in a study of T cells after yellow fever vaccination. Study-wide results and caveats: There was a possibility that FACS-sorted repertoires contained abundant clonotypes contaminating from the bulk population.

This CDR3 spans 15 amino acids. With 7 bases removed from V and 6 bases from J, the gap between germline ends came to 23 bases. Per germline, CDR1 SGHRS and CDR2 YFSETQ. Ten or more counts support this clonotype. Its antigen is currently unknown. TCRdb recomputed calls from the 5' RACE reads with MiXCR, one row per CDR3 protein. This sample has 250,000 or so distinct CDR3 sequences, with approximately 6.7% found just once. Material: CD4+ T cells sorted from PBMCs, obtained on the day of the yellow fever booster vaccination. The TCR comes from a young man who received the YFV17D yellow fever vaccine. V usage is TRBV5-1 and J usage is TRBJ2-7; the D gene is possibly TRBD1 (6 bases). The CDR3 DNA follows: TGCGCCAGCTATGAAGGGGACAACATTGTTGGCGAGCAGTACTTC. This encodes CASYEGDNIVGEQYF.